Given below is one T cell receptor beta chain in context. Its target is unknown. The PCR had 60 Vbeta and 13 Jbeta primers. Sequenced by immunoSEQ multiplex PCR; TCRdb stores in-frame clones only, minus some. This sample has about 210,000 clones, with 70% to 80% found just once. The data belong to a study of cytomegalovirus exposure and HLA in healthy donors. Study-level results: The likely explanation for a cluster of highly shared sequence variants was sequencing artifact. The productive fraction for most TCR beta V segments was about 87% or about 30% in an earlier analysis.

Germline lookup yields CDR1 SGHTA and CDR2 FQGNSA. The ends lost 1 base at V and 3 bases at J; junction bases unmatched: 12. This CDR3 region has 18 residues. This receptor was identified in a male donor in good health and CMV-seropositive. Sample: PBMCs. The chain combines TRBV7-2 with TRBJ1-5; 7 bases line up with TRBD1. The CDR3 loop is CASSLEGVNRGYNQPQHF. CDR3 nucleotide sequence: TGTGCCAGCAGCTTAGAGGGGGTTAACAGGGGTTACAATCAGCCCCAGCATTTT.